This T cell receptor beta chain was sequenced in a study of blood T cell repertoires in COVID-19. In the study overall: PBMCs, B-cell-depleted T cells, or T cells provided the cDNA or gDNA that made up the material.

Method: immunoSEQ multiplex PCR; TCRdb's copy keeps in-frame clones and lacks some. The table shows approximately 82,000 clones, with around four fifths occurring only once. This clone was detected once. This sequence was found in a woman in her sixties or seventies with acute or convalescent COVID-19. Sequenced: peripheral blood.

CDR3 loop: CASSLVLAGEQYF. CDR3 nucleotides: TGTGCCAGCAGCTTAGTCCTAGCGGGCGAGCAGTACTTC. The chain employs TRBV11-2 and TRBJ2-7, with 8 bases aligning to TRBD2. Looked up from germline, CDR1 is SGHAT and CDR2 is FQNNGV. V trimming: 1 base; J trimming: 6 bases; junction bases outside the gene matches: 2. This CDR3 spans 13 amino acids.